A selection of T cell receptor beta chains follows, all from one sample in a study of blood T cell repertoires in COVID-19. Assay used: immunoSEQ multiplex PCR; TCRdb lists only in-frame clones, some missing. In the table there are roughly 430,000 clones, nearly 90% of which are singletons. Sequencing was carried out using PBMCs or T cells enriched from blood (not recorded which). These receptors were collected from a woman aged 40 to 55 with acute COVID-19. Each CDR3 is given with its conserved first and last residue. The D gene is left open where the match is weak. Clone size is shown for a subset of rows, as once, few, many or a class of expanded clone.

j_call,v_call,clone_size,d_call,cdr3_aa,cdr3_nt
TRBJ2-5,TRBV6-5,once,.,CASSRSEETQYF,TGTGCCAGCAGTCGAAGCGAGGAGACCCAGTACTTC
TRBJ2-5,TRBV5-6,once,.,CASSVIETQYF,TGTGCCAGCAGCGTCATCGAGACCCAGTACTTC
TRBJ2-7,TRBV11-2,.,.,CASSLALYEQYF,TGTGCCAGCAGCTTAGCCCTTTACGAGCAGTACTTC
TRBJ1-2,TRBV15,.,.,CATRPSGDYGYTF,TGTGCCACCAGGCCATCGGGGGACTATGGCTACACCTTC
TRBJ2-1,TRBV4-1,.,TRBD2,CASSRSGGANEQFF,TGCGCCAGCAGCCGTTCCGGGGGGGCAAATGAGCAGTTCTTC
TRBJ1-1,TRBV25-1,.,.,CASAKRGNTEAFF,TGTGCCAGCGCCAAAAGGGGTAACACTGAAGCTTTCTTT
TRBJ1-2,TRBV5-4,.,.,CASSSEGLNYGYTF,TGTGCCAGCAGCTCGGAGGGGCTTAACTATGGCTACACCTTC
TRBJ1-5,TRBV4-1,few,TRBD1,CASSPERTGGGQPQHF,TGCGCCAGCAGTCCGGAGCGGACAGGGGGGGGTCAGCCCCAGCATTTT
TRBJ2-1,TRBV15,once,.,CATSRDRVGNEQFF,TGTGCCACCAGCAGAGACAGGGTCGGCAATGAGCAGTTCTTC
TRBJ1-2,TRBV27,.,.,CASSFGSGYGYTF,TGTGCCAGCAGTTTCGGGAGTGGGTATGGCTACACCTTC
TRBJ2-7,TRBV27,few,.,CASRGVGYEQYF,TGTGCCAGCAGAGGGGTGGGCTACGAGCAGTACTTC
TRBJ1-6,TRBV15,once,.,CATSRDSQGRSPLHF,TGTGCCACCAGCAGAGATTCACAGGGTCGGTCACCCCTCCACTTT
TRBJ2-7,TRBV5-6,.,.,CASSWGGEEAYEQYF,TGTGCCAGCAGTTGGGGCGGGGAGGAGGCCTACGAGCAGTACTTC
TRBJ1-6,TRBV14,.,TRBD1,CASSQRQGNSPLHF,TGTGCCAGCAGCCAACGACAGGGGAACTCACCCCTCCACTTT
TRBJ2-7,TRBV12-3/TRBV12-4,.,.,CASSFGPFGQYF,TGTGCCAGCAGTTTTGGGCCTTTTGGGCAGTACTTC
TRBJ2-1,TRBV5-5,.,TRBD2,CASSLGGGARNEQFF,TGTGCCAGCAGCTTGGGCGGGGGGGCCAGAAATGAGCAGTTCTTC
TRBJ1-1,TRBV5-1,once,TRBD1,CASSPGTGMNTEAFF,TGCGCCAGCAGCCCCGGGACAGGGATGAACACTGAAGCTTTCTTT
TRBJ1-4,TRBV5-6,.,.,CASSLGLATNEKLFF,TGTGCCAGCAGCCTTGGGCTTGCAACTAATGAAAAACTGTTTTTT
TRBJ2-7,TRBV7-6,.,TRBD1,CASSPAGQGVEQYF,TGTGCCAGCAGCCCCGCAGGGCAGGGGGTCGAGCAGTACTTC
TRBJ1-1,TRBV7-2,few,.,CASSLATGMNTEAFF,TGTGCCAGCAGCTTAGCTACAGGGATGAACACTGAAGCTTTCTTT
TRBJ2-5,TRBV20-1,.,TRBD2,CSASTASGGAGETQYF,TGCAGTGCTAGTACGGCTAGCGGGGGGGCAGGGGAGACCCAGTACTTC
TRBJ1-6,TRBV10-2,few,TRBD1,CASRTGVNNSPLHF,TGCGCCAGCAGGACAGGGGTAAACAATTCACCCCTCCACTTT
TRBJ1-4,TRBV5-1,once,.,CASSPPGGEDEKLFF,TGCGCCAGCAGCCCGCCGGGTGGGGAGGACGAAAAACTGTTTTTT
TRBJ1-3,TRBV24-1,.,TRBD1,CATRGQGVSNTIYF,TGTGCCACCAGAGGACAGGGGGTTTCGAACACCATATATTTT
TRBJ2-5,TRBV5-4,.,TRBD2,CASSLRLAGVGETQYF,TGTGCCAGCAGCTTGCGTCTAGCGGGGGTGGGAGAGACCCAGTACTTC
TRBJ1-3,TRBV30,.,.,CAWRETGSSGNTIYF,TGTGCCTGGAGGGAGACGGGGAGCTCTGGAAACACCATATATTTT
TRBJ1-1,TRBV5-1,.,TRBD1,CASSADRVATEAFF,TGCGCCAGCAGCGCCGACAGGGTGGCCACTGAAGCTTTCTTT
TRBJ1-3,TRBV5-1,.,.,CASSLATDSGNTIYF,TGCGCCAGCAGCTTGGCCACAGACTCTGGAAACACCATATATTTT
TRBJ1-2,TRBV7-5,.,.,CARSFRGLPECGYTF,TGTGCCAGAAGCTTTAGGGGACTCCCAGAGTGTGGCTACACCTTC
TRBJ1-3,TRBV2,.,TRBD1,CASSEDRAGNTIYF,TGTGCCAGCAGTGAGGACAGGGCTGGAAACACCATATATTTT
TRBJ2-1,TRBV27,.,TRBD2,CASSKTGLAGYIGSYNEQFF,TGTGCCAGCAGCAAGACGGGACTAGCGGGGTATATCGGCTCCTACAATGAGCAGTTCTTC
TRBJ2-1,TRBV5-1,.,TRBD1,CASSLEGGQAYNEQFF,TGCGCCAGCAGCTTGGAAGGGGGACAGGCCTACAATGAGCAGTTCTTC
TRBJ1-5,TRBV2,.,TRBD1,CASNRGREPQHF,TGTGCCAGCAACAGGGGGCGGGAGCCCCAGCATTTT
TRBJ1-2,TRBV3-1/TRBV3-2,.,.,CASSQGLRGVTYGYTF,TGTGCCAGCAGCCAAGGACTCCGAGGCGTCACCTATGGCTACACCTTC
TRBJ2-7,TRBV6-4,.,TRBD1,CASSTRDRGQEYEQYF,TGTGCCAGCAGCACCCGGGACAGGGGGCAGGAATACGAGCAGTACTTC
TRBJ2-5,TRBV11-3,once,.,CASSYGETQYF,TGTGCCAGCAGTTACGGGGAGACCCAGTACTTC
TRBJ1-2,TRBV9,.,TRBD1,CASSARDSHGYTF,TGTGCCAGCAGCGCCCGGGACAGCCATGGCTACACCTTC